The rows below give T cell receptor beta chains drawn from one sample of a study of blood T cell repertoires in COVID-19. Sequencing was performed with immunoSEQ multiplex PCR; in TCRdb, only in-frame clones are kept and a portion is missing. The table lists under 300,000 clones, approximately 80% of them singletons, with approximately 2% in the top ten. The specimen was peripheral blood. These receptor sequences come from a man aged 40-49 years who had recovered from COVID-19. Both conserved end residues are part of each CDR3. A D gene is named only where the DNA matches it firmly. Clone size is not always given. Where it is, it says once, few, many or a class for expanded clones.

NA	TRBV14	TRBD1	TRBJ1-3	TGTGCCAGCAGCCCGCAGTTGTATAACAGGGGCACGTATGGAAACACCATATATTTT	CASSPQLYNRGTYGNTIYF
NA	TRBV19	NA	TRBJ2-3	TGTGCCAGTAGGGAGGACGGTAGCACAGATACGCAGTATTTT	CASREDGSTDTQYF
many	TRBV2	TRBD1	TRBJ1-3	TGTGCCAGCAGTGAAGACAGGGGCTCTGGAAACACCATATATTTT	CASSEDRGSGNTIYF
NA	TRBV7-9	NA	TRBJ1-1	TGTGCCAGTCAGGGGAGGGAGAACACTGAAGCTTTCTTT	CASQGRENTEAFF
NA	TRBV19	NA	TRBJ1-2	TGTGCCAGTACCTTCAGGGGCCCAAACTATGGCTACACCTTC	CASTFRGPNYGYTF
NA	TRBV5-1	NA	TRBJ1-6	TGCGCCAGCAGCTTGGAACGGTTCAATTCACCCCTCCACTTT	CASSLERFNSPLHF
NA	TRBV27	TRBD1	TRBJ2-2	TGTGCCAGCAGTTTATTACAGGGGTTGACCGGGGAGCTGTTTTTT	CASSLLQGLTGELFF
NA	TRBV5-1	TRBD1	TRBJ1-2	TGCGCCAGCAGCTTACTGGGACAGCTCTATGGCTACACCTTC	CASSLLGQLYGYTF
NA	TRBV28	NA	TRBJ1-2	TGTGCCAGCAGTTGGTCCGGACAGAACGCCTATGGCTACACCTTC	CASSWSGQNAYGYTF
NA	TRBV5-4	NA	TRBJ2-1	TGTGCCAGCAGCCACGCCACGGAACGGCGGGGTGAGCAGTTCTTC	CASSHATERRGEQFF
NA	TRBV30	NA	TRBJ1-5	TGTGCCTGGAGTGGCGCTATGGACAGCAGAGGCAATCAGCCCCAGCATTTT	CAWSGAMDSRGNQPQHF
NA	TRBV4-3	TRBD1	TRBJ1-1	TGCGCCAGCAGCCGTCTAATAACAGGGGACACTGAAGCTTTCTTT	CASSRLITGDTEAFF
NA	TRBV6-5	NA	TRBJ2-7	TGTGCCAGCAACCCGAACCCAGGGGAGTCCTACGAGCAGTACTTC	CASNPNPGESYEQYF
NA	TRBV19	TRBD2	TRBJ2-1	TGTGCCAGTAGTATCGCGGCTAGCGGGAGGTTGGAGTTCTTC	CASSIAASGRLEFF
once	TRBV19	NA	TRBJ1-4	TGTGCCAGTAGTTCGGACAGATCGGGGGAAAAACTGTTTTTT	CASSSDRSGEKLFF
NA	TRBV19	NA	TRBJ1-1	TGTGCCAGTAGTACCCTTTTGAACACTGAAGCTTTCTTT	CASSTLLNTEAFF
few	TRBV12-5	NA	TRBJ1-3	TGTGCTAGTGGCTACAGAGGGGGTCCCTCTGGAAACACCATATATTTT	CASGYRGGPSGNTIYF
NA	TRBV7-2	NA	TRBJ2-5	TGTGCCAGCAGCTTTCAGGGGGGCAGGGCGGAGACCCAGTACTTC	CASSFQGGRAETQYF
NA	TRBV3-1/TRBV3-2	TRBD2	TRBJ2-4	TGTGCCAGCACCTCGGGGGGAGGTCCCCAAAACATTCAGTACTTC	CASTSGGGPQNIQYF
NA	TRBV25-1	NA	TRBJ2-5	TGTGCCAGCAGTGAATTTACGACGGGCCAAGAGACCCAGTACTTC	CASSEFTTGQETQYF
NA	TRBV30	NA	TRBJ1-2	TGTGCCTGGAGCACAGGGCGAAGCGGCTACACCTTC	CAWSTGRSGYTF
NA	TRBV7-2	NA	TRBJ2-1	TGTGCCAGCAGCCCATCCGGACAGCTTTACAATGAGCAGTTCTTC	CASSPSGQLYNEQFF
NA	TRBV12-5	NA	TRBJ2-7	TGTGCTAGTGGGGGACTCACAGGGAGGGCCTCCTACGAGCAGTACTTC	CASGGLTGRASYEQYF
NA	TRBV2	TRBD1	TRBJ2-7	TGTGCCAGCAGTGTGGGGACAGGCAGCTACGAGCAGTACTTC	CASSVGTGSYEQYF
NA	TRBV10-1	TRBD2	TRBJ2-5	TGCGCCAGCAGTGAGGGACTAGCGGGGGCCGAGACCCAGTACTTC	CASSEGLAGAETQYF
NA	TRBV5-1	NA	TRBJ2-1	TGCGCCAGCAGCTTGGAGGATCCGGGGGATGAGCAGTTCTTC	CASSLEDPGDEQFF
NA	TRBV5-6	TRBD1	TRBJ2-7	TGTGCCAGCAGCTTAGGACAGGGGGTCACCTACGAGCAGTACTTC	CASSLGQGVTYEQYF
NA	TRBV5-1	TRBD2	TRBJ2-7	TGCGCCAGCAGCCCCTCCGGGACTAGCGAGGGTTACGAGCAGTACTTC	CASSPSGTSEGYEQYF
NA	TRBV7-9	TRBD1	TRBJ2-2	TGTGCCAGCAGCTTACTCCGGGACAGAAACACCGGGGAGCTGTTTTTT	CASSLLRDRNTGELFF
NA	TRBV18	TRBD1	TRBJ2-1	TGTGCCAGCTCACTCGGGACAGCTGGGACCAATGAGCAGTTCTTC	CASSLGTAGTNEQFF
NA	TRBV7-2	NA	TRBJ1-3	TGTGCCAGCAGCCCCCAAGGGAGAGGCTCTGGAAACACCATATATTTT	CASSPQGRGSGNTIYF
once	TRBV29-1	NA	TRBJ1-2	TGCAGCGTTGAAGCATTGGGAGACGGACGATTCATCTATGGCTACACCTTC	CSVEALGDGRFIYGYTF
NA	TRBV2	TRBD1	TRBJ2-5	TGTGCCAGCGCCCGGACAGGACAAGAGACCCAGTACTTC	CASARTGQETQYF
NA	TRBV12-3/TRBV12-4	NA	TRBJ1-5	TGTGCCAGCAGCTCAGGACTTCCCCCCCAGCATTTT	CASSSGLPPQHF
NA	TRBV5-1	TRBD1	TRBJ1-2	TGCGCCAGCAGCTTGGCCCGCGGGGACAGGGGGCGAGATGGCTACACCTTC	CASSLARGDRGRDGYTF
once	TRBV11-2	NA	TRBJ1-1	TGTGCCAGCAGCTTCGAGGTGATGGGTGAAGCTTTCTTT	CASSFEVMGEAFF
NA	TRBV7-2	NA	TRBJ2-1	TGTGCCAGCAGCTTAGTGGTGACGACTCAATACAATGAGCAGTTCTTC	CASSLVVTTQYNEQFF
once	TRBV18	NA	TRBJ2-3	TGTGCCAGCTCACTGTATGGACAGTACACAGATACGCAGTATTTT	CASSLYGQYTDTQYF
NA	TRBV7-6	NA	TRBJ1-6	TGTGCCAGCAGCCCCAGGGCATCCTATAATTCACCCCTCCACTTT	CASSPRASYNSPLHF
NA	TRBV6-5	NA	TRBJ1-2	TGTGCCAGCAGAAGGACACAAGTCTATGGCTACACCTTC	CASRRTQVYGYTF
NA	TRBV4-3	TRBD2	TRBJ2-1	TGCGCCAGCAGCTCTGGACTAGCGGAGTACAATGAGCAGTTCTTC	CASSSGLAEYNEQFF
NA	TRBV9	NA	TRBJ1-3	TGTGCCAGCAGCGAAGCGGCGACAGGCTCTGGAAACACCATATATTTT	CASSEAATGSGNTIYF
NA	TRBV9	NA	TRBJ1-2	TGTGCCAGCAGCGTAGCTTTCGGGGGCTATGGCTACACCTTC	CASSVAFGGYGYTF
once	TRBV5-4	NA	TRBJ2-1	TGTGCCAGCAGCCTAAAGACTGCCAGCTCCTACAATGAGCAGTTCTTC	CASSLKTASSYNEQFF
once	TRBV19	NA	TRBJ1-6	TGTGCCAGTAGAGTCAGCGGGACATCCCTTAATTCACCCCTCCACTTT	CASRVSGTSLNSPLHF
NA	TRBV7-8	NA	TRBJ2-7	TGTGCCAGCAGCTTAGGACAGACGAGCTCCTACGAGCAGTACTTC	CASSLGQTSSYEQYF
once	TRBV5-1	NA	TRBJ1-2	TGCGCCAGCAGCCGGGAGGGGGTTGCCTATGGCTACACCTTC	CASSREGVAYGYTF
NA	TRBV10-1	TRBD1	TRBJ2-1	TGCGCCAGCAGTGAGTCGGGTGGGGGACAGGGGAGTGAGCAGTTCTTC	CASSESGGGQGSEQFF
NA	TRBV5-4	NA	TRBJ2-1	TGTGCCAGCAGCTTGGTAGAAAATGAGCAGTTCTTC	CASSLVENEQFF
NA	TRBV27	NA	TRBJ1-5	TGTGCCAGCAGTTCTTGGGCGGGGAGCAATCAGCCCCAGCATTTT	CASSSWAGSNQPQHF
few	TRBV6-6	NA	TRBJ2-7	TGTGCCAGCAGACGCCTGGCCGAGCAGTACTTC	CASRRLAEQYF
NA	TRBV6-6	NA	TRBJ1-2	TGTGCCAGCAGTTACCGGAACTATGGCTACACCTTC	CASSYRNYGYTF
many	TRBV6-6	NA	TRBJ1-6	TGTGCCAGCAGTTACCTAGGACCGGGGATTAATTCACCCCTCCACTTT	CASSYLGPGINSPLHF
NA	TRBV6-5	TRBD1	TRBJ2-7	TGTGCCAGCAGCAGGACAGGGGCGGGCGAGCAGTACTTC	CASSRTGAGEQYF